This TCR beta chain was observed in a study of cytomegalovirus exposure and HLA in healthy donors. Findings and caveats of the study: A further, later analysis showed that HLA-associated TCR beta chains (compared with equally common others) were more clonally expanded. Cytomegalovirus-associated TCR beta chains were listed, numbering roughly 150. Earlier findings revealed that most TCR beta V segments proved productive either about 87% or about 30% of the time. Specificity for CMV antigens was confirmed in vitro for a few of the CMV-associated chains.

A remark on this clone: The antigen is not known.

The primer mix had 60 Vbeta and 13 Jbeta primers. The assay was immunoSEQ multiplex PCR, and TCRdb's table has in-frame clones only and misses some. The repertoire holds about 140,000 clones, with 61% as singletons. V was cut by 8 bases and J by 11 bases, with 21 bases left in between. The CDR3 length is 13 residues. Germline CDR1 and CDR2: SNHLY and FYNNEI. The sequenced material came from PBMCs. The clonotype originates from a male donor in good health and CMV-seronegative. The chain uses TRBV2 and TRBJ1-1; D possibly corresponds to TRBD1 (5 bases). The CDR3 DNA reads TGTGCCAGCGGCAGGGAGGAGGCGGTCGGGGCTTTCTTT. It translates to CASGREEAVGAFF.